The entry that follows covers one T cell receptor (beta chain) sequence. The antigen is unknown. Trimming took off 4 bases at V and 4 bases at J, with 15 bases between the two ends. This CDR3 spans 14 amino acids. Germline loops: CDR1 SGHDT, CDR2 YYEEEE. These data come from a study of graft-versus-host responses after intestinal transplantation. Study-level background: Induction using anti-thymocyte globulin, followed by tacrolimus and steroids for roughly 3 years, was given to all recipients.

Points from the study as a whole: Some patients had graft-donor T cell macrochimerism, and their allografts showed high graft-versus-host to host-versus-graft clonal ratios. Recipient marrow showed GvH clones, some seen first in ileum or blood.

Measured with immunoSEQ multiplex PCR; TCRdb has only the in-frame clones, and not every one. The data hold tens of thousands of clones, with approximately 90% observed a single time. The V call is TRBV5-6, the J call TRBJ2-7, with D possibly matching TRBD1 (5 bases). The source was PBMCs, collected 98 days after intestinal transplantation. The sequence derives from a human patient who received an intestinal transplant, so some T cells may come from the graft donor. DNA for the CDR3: TGTGCCAGCAGCCTAATCAGGGCAGAGTACGAGCAGTACTTC. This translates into CASSLIRAEYEQYF.